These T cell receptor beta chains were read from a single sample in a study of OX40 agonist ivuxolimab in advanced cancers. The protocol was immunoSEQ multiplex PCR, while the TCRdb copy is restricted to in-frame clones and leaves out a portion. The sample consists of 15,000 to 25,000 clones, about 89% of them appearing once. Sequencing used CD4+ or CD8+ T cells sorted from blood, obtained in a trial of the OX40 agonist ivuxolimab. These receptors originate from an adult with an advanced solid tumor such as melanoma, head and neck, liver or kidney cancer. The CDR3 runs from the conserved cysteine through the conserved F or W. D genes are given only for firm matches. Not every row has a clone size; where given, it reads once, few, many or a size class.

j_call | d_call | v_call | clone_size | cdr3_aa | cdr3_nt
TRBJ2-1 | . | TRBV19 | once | CASSLAISYNEQFF | TGTGCCAGTAGCCTAGCGATCTCCTACAATGAGCAGTTCTTC
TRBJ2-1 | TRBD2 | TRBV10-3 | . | CAISESGSSSYNEQFF | TGTGCCATCAGTGAGAGCGGGAGTAGCTCCTACAATGAGCAGTTCTTC
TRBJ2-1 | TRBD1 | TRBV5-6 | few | CASSFWTGNEQFF | TGTGCCAGCAGCTTCTGGACAGGCAATGAGCAGTTCTTC
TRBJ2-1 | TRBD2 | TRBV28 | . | CASSPPGLGDNEQFF | TGTGCCAGCAGCCCGCCGGGACTAGGAGACAATGAGCAGTTCTTC
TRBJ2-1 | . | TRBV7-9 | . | CAFSEEGAQNEQFF | TGTGCCTTTTCCGAGGAGGGGGCGCAGAATGAGCAGTTCTTC
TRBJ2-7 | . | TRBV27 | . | CASSLSWAGGYEQYF | TGTGCCAGCAGTTTATCATGGGCAGGGGGGTACGAGCAGTACTTC
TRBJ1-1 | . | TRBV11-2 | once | CASSPAGTLNTEAFF | TGTGCCAGCAGCCCTGCTGGGACACTGAACACTGAAGCTTTCTTT
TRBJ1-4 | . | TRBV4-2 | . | CASREGWEKLFF | TGTGCCAGCAGGGAGGGGTGGGAAAAACTGTTTTTT
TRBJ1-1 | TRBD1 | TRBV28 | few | CASRRTGNTEAFF | TGTGCCAGCAGACGGACAGGGAACACTGAAGCTTTCTTT
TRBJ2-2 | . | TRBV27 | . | CASSLSPANTGELFF | TGTGCCAGCAGTTTATCTCCAGCCAACACCGGGGAGCTGTTTTTT
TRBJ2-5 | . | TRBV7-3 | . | CASSLRDGGTQYF | TGTGCCAGCAGCTTACGGGACGGGGGGACCCAGTACTTC
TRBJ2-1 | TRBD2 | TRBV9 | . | CASSADPLAGVNNEQFF | TGTGCCAGCAGCGCCGACCCTTTAGCGGGAGTTAACAATGAGCAGTTCTTC
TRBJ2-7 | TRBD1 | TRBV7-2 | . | CASSLGQRYEQYF | TGTGCCAGCAGCTTGGGACAGAGATACGAGCAGTACTTC
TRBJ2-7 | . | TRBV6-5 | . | CASSPLEQYF | TGTGCCAGCAGCCCCCTAGAGCAGTACTTC
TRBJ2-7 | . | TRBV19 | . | CASRITITRDEQYF | TGTGCCAGTAGAATTACCATAACAAGGGACGAGCAGTACTTC
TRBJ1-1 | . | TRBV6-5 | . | CASSHRYTEAFF | TGTGCCAGCAGCCATAGGTACACTGAAGCTTTCTTT
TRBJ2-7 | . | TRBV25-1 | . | CASSEGDYEQYF | TGTGCCAGCAGTGAAGGGGACTACGAGCAGTACTTC
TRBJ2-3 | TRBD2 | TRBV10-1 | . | CASSESLTSGSTDTQYF | TGCGCCAGCAGTGAAAGCCTGACTAGCGGGAGTACAGATACGCAGTATTTT
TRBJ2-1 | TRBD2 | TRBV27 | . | CASSPSTLAGGVNNEQFF | TGTGCCAGCAGTCCATCAACTTTAGCGGGAGGCGTAAACAATGAGCAGTTCTTC
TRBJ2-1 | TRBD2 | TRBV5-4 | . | CASSPGLAGMGHEQFF | TGTGCCAGCAGCCCGGGACTAGCGGGAATGGGCCATGAGCAGTTCTTC
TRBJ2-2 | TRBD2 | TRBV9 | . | CASSFSGTNTGELFF | TGTGCCAGCAGCTTTAGCGGGACGAACACCGGGGAGCTGTTTTTT